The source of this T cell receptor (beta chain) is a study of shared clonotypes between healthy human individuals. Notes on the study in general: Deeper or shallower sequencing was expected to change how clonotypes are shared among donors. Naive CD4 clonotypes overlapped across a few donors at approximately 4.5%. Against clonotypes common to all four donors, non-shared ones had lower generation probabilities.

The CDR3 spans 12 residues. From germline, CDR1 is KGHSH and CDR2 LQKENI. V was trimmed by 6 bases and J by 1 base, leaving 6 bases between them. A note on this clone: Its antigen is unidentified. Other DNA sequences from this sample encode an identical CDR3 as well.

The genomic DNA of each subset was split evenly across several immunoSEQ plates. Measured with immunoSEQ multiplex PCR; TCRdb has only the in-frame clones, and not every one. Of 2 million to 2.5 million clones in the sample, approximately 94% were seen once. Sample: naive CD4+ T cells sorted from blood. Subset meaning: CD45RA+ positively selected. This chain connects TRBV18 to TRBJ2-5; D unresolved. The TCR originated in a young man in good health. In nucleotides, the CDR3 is TGTGCCAGCTCCGGCCTCCAAGAGACCCAGTACTTC. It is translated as CASSGLQETQYF.